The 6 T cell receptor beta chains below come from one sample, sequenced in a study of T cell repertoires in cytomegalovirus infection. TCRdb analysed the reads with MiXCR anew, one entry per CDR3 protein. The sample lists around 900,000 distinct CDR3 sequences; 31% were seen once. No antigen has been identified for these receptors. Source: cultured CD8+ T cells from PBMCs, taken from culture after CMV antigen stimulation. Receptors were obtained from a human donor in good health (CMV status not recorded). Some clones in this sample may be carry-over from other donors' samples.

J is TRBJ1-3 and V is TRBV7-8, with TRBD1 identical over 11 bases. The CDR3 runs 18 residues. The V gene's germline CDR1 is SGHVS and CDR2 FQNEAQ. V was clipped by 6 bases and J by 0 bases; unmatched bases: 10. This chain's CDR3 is CASSSLPGTGGSGNTIYF. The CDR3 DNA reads TGTGCCAGCAGTTCCCTGCCCGGGACAGGGGGCTCTGGAAACACCATATATTTT.

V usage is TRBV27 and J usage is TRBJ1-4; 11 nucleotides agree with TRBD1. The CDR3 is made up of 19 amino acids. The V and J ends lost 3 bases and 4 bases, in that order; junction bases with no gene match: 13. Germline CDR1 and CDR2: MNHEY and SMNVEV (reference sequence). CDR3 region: CASSFVARGQGGDNEKLFF. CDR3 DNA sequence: TGTGCCAGCAGTTTCGTCGCCCGGGGACAGGGGGGGGATAATGAAAAACTGTTTTTT.

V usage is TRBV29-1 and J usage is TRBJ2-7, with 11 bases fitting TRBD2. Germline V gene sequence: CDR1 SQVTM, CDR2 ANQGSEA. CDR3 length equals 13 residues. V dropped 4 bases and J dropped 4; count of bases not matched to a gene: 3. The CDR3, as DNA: TGCAGCGTTGCACTAGCGGGGGATTACGAGCAGTACGTC. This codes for CSVALAGDYEQYV.

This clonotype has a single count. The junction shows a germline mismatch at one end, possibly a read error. The CDR3 is CAGRGGSETQYF. DNA for the CDR3: TGTGCCGGCAGAGGGGGGTCGGAGACCCAGTACTTC. The V and J genes are TRBV12-3 or TRBV12-4 and TRBJ2-5; D possibly uses TRBD1 or TRBD2 (6 bases each). The CDR3 length is 12 residues.

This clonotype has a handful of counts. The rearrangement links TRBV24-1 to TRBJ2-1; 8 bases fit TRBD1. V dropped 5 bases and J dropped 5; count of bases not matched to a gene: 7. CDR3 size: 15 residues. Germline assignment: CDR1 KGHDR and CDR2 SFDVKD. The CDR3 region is CATSGWTGRDNEQFF. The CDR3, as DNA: TGTGCCACCAGTGGGTGGACAGGGAGAGACAATGAGCAGTTCTTC.

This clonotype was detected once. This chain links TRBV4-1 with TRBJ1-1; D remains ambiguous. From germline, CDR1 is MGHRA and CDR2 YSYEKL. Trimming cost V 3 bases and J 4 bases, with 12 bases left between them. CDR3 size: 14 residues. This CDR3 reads CASSQGWAGTEAFF. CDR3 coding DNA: TGCGCCAGCAGCCAGGGGTGGGCGGGCACTGAAGCTTTCTTT.